The clone carrying this T cell receptor (beta chain) was recorded at least ten times. The antigen remains unidentified. V dropped 5 bases and J dropped 1 base, with 17 bases sitting between them. The length of the CDR3 is 16 residues. The source of the sample is a study of early T cells in non-severe SARS-CoV-2 infection. The wider study: The study sequenced bulk RNA from unsorted whole blood, with chains unpaired. Findings and limits, study-wide: There was a bias toward anti-spike CD8 responses in VDJdb matching, which missed private and CD4 specificities.

Individual cDNA molecules each received unique molecular identifiers attached to them. TCRdb re-analysed the 5' RACE reads in MiXCR, keeping a single row per CDR3 protein. The table lists under 85,000 distinct CDR3 sequences, 13% of them singletons. The sequenced material came from whole blood. This receptor was taken from an adult who was a healthcare worker with PCR-confirmed SARS-CoV-2 infection or an uninfected control (not recorded which). The chain recombines TRBV12-3 or TRBV12-4 with TRBJ1-1; D unresolved. The CDR3 spells CASSEVGFLGNTEAFF. The CDR3 DNA sequence: TGTGCCAGCAGTGAAGTCGGGTTCTTAGGGAACACTGAAGCTTTCTTT.